These 24 T cell receptor beta chains were all obtained from the same sample, sequenced in a study of tumor and adjacent non-tumor tissue in lung cancer listed by TCRdb under 2018. The library was produced with multiplex PCR. Instrument used: Illumina HiSeq 2500. TCRbeta libraries were built by three rounds of nested PCR using primers (Table S4), following protocols modified from ARM-PCR. TCRdb trimmed public reads at Q25 via fastp, called clones via MiXCR and kept in-frame beta chains. CDR3 protein duplicates are merged, each entry listing the most common genes and DNA. The sample table shows about 110,000 distinct CDR3 sequences, and about 65% are seen once. The ten largest clones add up to roughly 19% of the sample. RNA was extracted from bulk unsorted tissue and checked for quality with a NanoDrop ND-1000 and an Agilent 2100. Distant non-tumor tissue taken more than 3 cm from the tumor edge was used as the normal lung sample.

Sequencing was performed on distant non-tumor lung tissue. The receptors come from a man in his sixties with non-small cell lung cancer.

Concerning this clonotype: Its ends do not fully match the called genes, so a read error is possible. V usage is TRBV12-3 or TRBV12-4 and J usage is TRBJ2-7; D gene ambiguous. The CDR3 contains 12 residues. CDR3 residues: CASRTGIELLNF. CDR3 nucleotides: TGTGCCAGCCGCACGGGTATCGAACTCCTGAACTTC.

The gene calls are TRBV6-6 and TRBJ2-1; unclear D gene. Looked up from germline, CDR1 is MNHNY and CDR2 is SVGAGI (reference sequence). Trimming took 4 bases from V and 7 from J, leaving 17 bases between them. This CDR3 comprises 15 residues. CDR3 protein: CASSSAEWEYNEQFF. The CDR3 DNA reads as TGTGCCAGCAGTTCCGCAGAGTGGGAATATAATGAGCAGTTCTTC.

This clonotype is labeled as medium-sized. The chain joins TRBV25-1 to TRBJ1-1; TRBD1 might be the D (6 bases). Germline V gene lookup returns CDR1 MGHDK and CDR2 SYGVNS. This CDR3 contains 15 residues. Trimming cost V 1 base and J 5 bases, with 14 bases left between them. This CDR3 reads CASSEFDQGRTEAFF. In nucleotides, the CDR3 is TGTGCCAGCAGTGAATTTGACCAGGGGAGGACTGAAGCTTTCTTT. Full variable domain (rest looked up from reference TRBV25-1 and TRBJ1-1): EADIYQTPRYLVIGTGKKITLECSQTMGHDKMYWYQQDPGMELHLIHYSYGVNSTEKGDLSSESTVSRIRTEHFPLTLESARPSHTSQYLCASSEFDQGRTEAFFGQGTRLTVV.

This clonotype has just a few counts. An end of the junction differs from the germline gene, which may be a read error. The chain carries TRBV30 and TRBJ2-5; possibly TRBD2 for D (5 bases). Looked up from germline, CDR1 is GTSNPN and CDR2 is SVGIG (reference sequence). This CDR3 has 15 amino acids. The DNA of the CDR3 is TGTGCCTGGAGTCGGGCTAGCCTCGGTCTAGAGATCCAGTATTTC. Translating gives CAWSRASLGLEIQYF.

In regard to this clonotype: Germline is not matched at one junction end, which may reflect a read error. The chain joins TRBV12-3 or TRBV12-4 to TRBJ2-1, with D possibly matching TRBD2 (7 bases). This CDR3 is built from 12 residues. CDR3 bases: TGTGCCATCAGTGGGGGGGCGAATGAGCACTTCTTC. This sequence encodes CAISGGANEHFF.

In this sample, this clonotype turned up a few times. Relative to the germline gene, one junction end is altered; a read error may explain this. The chain links TRBV2 to TRBJ2-7, with TRBD2 matching over 11 bases. Germline CDR1 is SNHLY and CDR2 is FYNNEI. This CDR3 is 14 amino acids long. CDR3 sequence: CASSEATLAGVQFF. The DNA of the CDR3 is TGTGCCAGCAGTGAAGCCACACTAGCGGGGGTACAATTCTTC.

This clonotype was recorded at least ten times. The chain joins TRBV5-6 to TRBJ1-6; TRBD1 might be the D (5 bases). V lost 4 bases and J lost 9, with 17 bases in between. Germline values: CDR1 SGHDT, CDR2 YYEEEE. This CDR3 region has 15 residues. CDR3: CASSLEGLEISPLHF. The CDR3 DNA reads TGTGCCAGCAGCCTAGAGGGGCTCGAGATTTCACCCCTCCACTTT.

With regard to this clonotype: Relative to the germline gene, one junction end is altered; a read error may explain this. The chain combines TRBV6-1 with TRBJ2-1; D ambiguous. Germline V gene sequence: CDR1 MNHNS, CDR2 SASEGT. This CDR3 spans 13 amino acids. The CDR3 nucleotides are TGTGCCAGTAGTGAGAGCCAGTCCCGGCTTGAGTTCTTC. Amino acid sequence: CASSESQSRLEFF.

This clonotype was seen only a few times. This rearrangement joins TRBV7-8 to TRBJ2-5; D uncertain. Germline loops: CDR1 SGHVS, CDR2 FQNEAQ. The ends were cut back, 5 bases at V and 5 bases at J, with 9 bases in the middle. This CDR3 has 12 amino acids. This CDR3 is CASSGAVETQYF. CDR3 in DNA: TGTGCCAGCAGCGGAGCCGTGGAGACCCAGTACTTC.

As regards this clonotype: As the CDR3 is not closed by the conserved phenylalanine or tryptophan, this likely results from a read error. The chain recombines TRBV6-1 with TRBJ2-5, with 7 positions matching TRBD1. Per germline, CDR1 MNHNS and CDR2 SASEGT. V lost 6 bases and J lost 3; bases outside the gene matches: 7. The CDR3 spans 14 residues. The chain's CDR3 is CASRGRGKEETQYL. Here the CDR3 DNA reads TGTGCCAGCAGGGGCAGGGGGAAAGAAGAGACCCAGTACCTC.

A single count supports this clonotype. Likely a read error: the CDR3 ends without its conserved phenylalanine or tryptophan. V is TRBV15 and J is TRBJ2-5; D remains ambiguous. Germline assignment: CDR1 LNHNV and CDR2 YYDKDF (reference sequence). Trimming stripped 1 base from V and 4 bases from J, with 10 bases between. The CDR3 extends over 14 amino acids. CDR3 DNA: TGTGCCACCAGCAGAGTAACGGGTGGAGAGACCCAGTACTCC. Amino acids: CATSRVTGGETQYS.

This clonotype was found many times. This rearrangement joins TRBV6-2 or TRBV6-3 to TRBJ2-3; perhaps TRBD2 as D (5 bases). CDR1 is MNHEY, CDR2 SVGEGT, per germline. V was cut by 6 bases and J by 0 bases, with 7 bases left in between. CDR3 size: 13 residues. The CDR3 coding sequence is TGTGCCAGCAGCCGGACTAGCACAGATACGCAGTATTTT. Protein sequence: CASSRTSTDTQYF.

Only a few counts were recorded for this clonotype. The chain recombines TRBV28 with TRBJ2-2, with D perhaps TRBD1 (5 bases). The CDR3 spans 12 residues. Germline-derived CDR1 and CDR2 are MDHEN and SYDVKM. V was trimmed by 6 bases and J by 5 bases, leaving 7 bases between them. The CDR3: CASRGETGELFF. The CDR3 bases are TGTGCCAGCAGAGGGGAAACCGGGGAGCTGTTTTTT. Based on the CDR3 plus reference TRBV28 and TRBJ2-2, the full variable domain is DVKVTQSSRYLVKRTGEKVFLECVQDMDHENMFWYRQDPGLGLRLIYFSYDVKMKEKGDIPEGYSVSREKKERFSLILESASTNQTSMYLCASRGETGELFFGEGSRLTVL.

This clonotype was counted at least ten times. CDR3 residues: CSVQPRLGYEQYF. DNA for the CDR3: TGCAGCGTTCAGCCTAGGCTTGGCTACGAGCAGTACTTC. The V and J genes are TRBV29-1 and TRBJ2-7; D gene uncertain. V was trimmed by 5 bases and J by 3 bases, leaving 14 bases between them. In germline, CDR1 is SQVTM, CDR2 ANQGSEA. The CDR3 is 13 residues long.

This clonotype was counted many times. The chain has TRBV12-3 or TRBV12-4 and TRBJ1-5; D not resolved. This CDR3 has 14 amino acids. V lost 2 bases, J lost 7 bases, and 12 bases lay in between. CDR3 protein: CASSLKSGGQPQHF. The CDR3 bases are TGTGCCAGCAGTTTAAAGTCTGGAGGCCAGCCCCAGCATTTT.

To note about this clonotype: At one of its ends the junction is not consistent with the germline gene, which may arise from a read error. This CDR3 reads CSVGASSGYYKERFF. The CDR3 region has the DNA TGCAGCGTTGGGGCATCTAGCGGGTATTACAAAGAGCGGTTCTTC. This chain connects TRBV29-1 to TRBJ2-1; TRBD2 matches 8 bases. CDR1 SQVTM and CDR2 ANQGSEA come from the germline V gene. This CDR3 has 15 residues.

Concerning this clonotype: A much more abundant neighbour one base away suggests this may be a read error. The chain recombines TRBV6-5 with TRBJ2-2; 7 nucleotides align to TRBD1. This CDR3 spans 15 amino acids. From germline, CDR1 is MNHEY and CDR2 SVGAGI. CDR3 residues: CASRYSPGTDGELFF. Written as DNA, the CDR3 is TGTGCCAGCAGATACTCACCGGGGACAGACGGGGAGCTGTTTTTT.

As concerns this clonotype: The junction departs from germline at one end; a sequencing error may be responsible. V is TRBV12-3 or TRBV12-4 and J is TRBJ1-5; D is unresolved. The CDR3 runs 13 residues. CDR3 loop: CASSWTPNQPQRF. CDR3 bases: TGTGCAAGCAGTTGGACCCCCAATCAGCCCCAGCGTTTT.

This clonotype was recorded many times. The J gene is TRBJ2-3, the V gene TRBV6-1; D not resolved. V was pared by 6 bases and J by 6 bases, with 10 bases between. The germline V gene encodes CDR1 MNHNS and CDR2 SASEGT. The CDR3 extends over 12 amino acids. The CDR3 is CASSYAGDTQYF. The DNA of the CDR3 is TGTGCCAGCAGCTACGCTGGCGATACGCAGTATTTT.

CDR3 loop: CASSLHSWGNQPQHF. The CDR3 DNA is TGTGCCAGTAGTCTCCACAGCTGGGGCAATCAGCCCCAGCATTTT. The chain couples TRBV12-3 or TRBV12-4 to TRBJ1-5, with D unresolved. V lost 9 bases to trimming and J lost 2 bases, with 17 bases between them. The CDR3 runs 15 residues.

About this clonotype: A much larger clone differs from this one at a single base, so this may be a read error. The V gene is TRBV12-5, the J gene TRBJ2-4; TRBD1 agrees at 8 bases. The CDR3 runs to 14 residues. The germline CDR1 and CDR2 sequences are LGHNT and FRNRAP. V trimming: 6 bases; J trimming: 3 bases; junction bases outside the gene matches: 4. As DNA, the CDR3 is TGTGCTAGTGGCCCGACAGGGGTCAAAAACATTCAGTACTTC. Its translation is CASGPTGVKNIQYF.

Note on this clonotype: A clone one base away is much larger, so this may be a read error. This rearrangement joins TRBV30 to TRBJ1-1; D remains unclear. Trimming took off 7 bases at V and 4 bases at J, with 16 bases between the two ends. Per the germline V gene, CDR1 is GTSNPN and CDR2 is SVGIG (reference sequence). The CDR3 loop spans 13 amino acids. This CDR3 is CALRAGMSTEAFF. The CDR3 DNA reads TGTGCCTTGAGGGCCGGGATGAGCACTGAAGCTTTCTTT. Full variable domain (remainder filled in from reference TRBV30 and TRBJ1-1): SQTIHQWPATLVQPVGSPLSLECTVEGTSNPNLYWYRQAAGRGLQLLFYSVGIGQISSEVPQNLSASRPQDRQFILSSKKLLLSDSGFYLCALRAGMSTEAFFGQGTRLTVV.

About this clonotype: The conserved final phenylalanine or tryptophan is absent from the CDR3, which likely points to a read error. The V gene is TRBV6-1, the J gene TRBJ1-5; D is uncertain. This CDR3 is 17 amino acids long. Germline assignment: CDR1 MNHNS and CDR2 SASEGT. This chain's CDR3 is CASTLNQHGFGNQPQHL. CDR3 in DNA: TGTGCCAGCACCTTGAATCAACATGGGTTCGGCAATCAGCCTCAGCATTTG.

The chain recombines TRBV29-1 with TRBJ2-7, with D hard to call. Trimming cost V 8 bases and J 5 bases, with 16 bases left between them. CDR1 and CDR2 from the germline V gene are SQVTM and ANQGSEA. The CDR3 extends over 12 amino acids. The CDR3 DNA sequence: TGCAGCCTGACGAGTGTACTCGACGAGCAGTACTTC. Residues: CSLTSVLDEQYF.